The T cell receptor beta chain under discussion was sequenced for a study of shared clonotypes between healthy human individuals. Generated by immunoSEQ multiplex PCR, the TCRdb table keeps only in-frame clones and is missing some. Among around 1.1 million clones listed, about 80% were seen once. Germline V gene sequence: CDR1 SNHLY, CDR2 FYNNEI. V lost 7 bases, J lost 1 base, and 11 bases lay in between. The CDR3 is 14 amino acids. On this clone itself: Antigen: not known.

Findings and limits, study-wide: Generation probabilities were higher for clonotypes shared across all four sorted-subset donors than for unshared ones. Rarefaction curves obtained for sorted subsets showed sequencing incomplete despite large depth.

This clonotype was obtained from a man younger than 30 in good health. Some clones in this sample may be carry-over from other donors' samples. Sequencing was carried out using memory CD4+ T cells from PBMCs. The sample's subset: CD45RA-negative fraction. J is TRBJ1-5 and V is TRBV2; maybe TRBD1 (5 bases). CDR3 coding DNA: TGTGCCAGCAAGCCAGGGACCAGCAATCAGCCCCAGCATTTT. Residues: CASKPGTSNQPQHF. Drawing the rest from reference TRBV2 and TRBJ1-5, the complete variable domain is EPEVTQTPSHQVTQMGQEVILRCVPISNHLYFYWYRQILGQKVEFLVSFYNNEISEKSEIFDDQFSVERPDGSNFTLKIRSTKLEDSAMYFCASKPGTSNQPQHFGDGTRLSIL.